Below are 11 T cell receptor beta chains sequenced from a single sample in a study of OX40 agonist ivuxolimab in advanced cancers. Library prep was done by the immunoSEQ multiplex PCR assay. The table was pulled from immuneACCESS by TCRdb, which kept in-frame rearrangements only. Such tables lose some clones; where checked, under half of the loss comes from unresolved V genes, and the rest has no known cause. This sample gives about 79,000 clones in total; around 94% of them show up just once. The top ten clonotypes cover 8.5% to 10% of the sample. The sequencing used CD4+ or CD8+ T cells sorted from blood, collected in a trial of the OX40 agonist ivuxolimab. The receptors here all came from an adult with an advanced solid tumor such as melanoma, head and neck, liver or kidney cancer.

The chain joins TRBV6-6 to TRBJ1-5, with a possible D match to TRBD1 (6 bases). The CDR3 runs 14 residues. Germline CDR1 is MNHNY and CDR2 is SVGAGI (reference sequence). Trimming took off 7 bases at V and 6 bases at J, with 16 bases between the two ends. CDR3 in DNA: TGTGCCAGCACACCCGGCGGGGGCGGTCAGCCCCAGCATTTT. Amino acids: CASTPGGGGQPQHF.

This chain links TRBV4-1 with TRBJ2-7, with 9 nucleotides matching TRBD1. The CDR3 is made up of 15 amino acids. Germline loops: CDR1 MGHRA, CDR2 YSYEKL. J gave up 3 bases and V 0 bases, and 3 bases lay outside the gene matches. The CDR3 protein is CASSQDGTGYYEQYF. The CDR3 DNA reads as TGCGCCAGCAGCCAAGATGGGACAGGGTACTACGAGCAGTACTTC.

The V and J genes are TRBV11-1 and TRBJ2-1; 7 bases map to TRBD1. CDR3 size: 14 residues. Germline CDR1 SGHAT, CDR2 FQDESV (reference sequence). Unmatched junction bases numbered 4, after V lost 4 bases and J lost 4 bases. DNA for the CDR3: TGTGCCAGCAGCTCCCAGGGGGAGTACAATGAGCAGTTCTTC. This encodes CASSSQGEYNEQFF.

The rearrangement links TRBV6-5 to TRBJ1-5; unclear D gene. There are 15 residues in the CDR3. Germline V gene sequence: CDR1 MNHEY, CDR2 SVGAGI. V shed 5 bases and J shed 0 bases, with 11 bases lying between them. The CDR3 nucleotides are TGTGCCAGCAGTAAGATGGGGTATAGCAATCAGCCCCAGCATTTT. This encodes CASSKMGYSNQPQHF.

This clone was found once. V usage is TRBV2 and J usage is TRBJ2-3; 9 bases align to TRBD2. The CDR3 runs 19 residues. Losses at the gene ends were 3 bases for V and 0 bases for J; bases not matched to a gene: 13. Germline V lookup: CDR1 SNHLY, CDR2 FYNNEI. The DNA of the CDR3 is TGTGCCAGCAGTGACCTTAGCGGGAGTCTATCATCTAGCACAGATACGCAGTATTTT. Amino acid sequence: CASSDLSGSLSSSTDTQYF.

The CDR3 DNA reads TGTGCCAGCAGCTCCGGAACAGGGGAGCTGTTTTTT. It translates to CASSSGTGELFF. J is TRBJ2-2 and V is TRBV7-3; D remains unclear. The ends were cut back, 4 bases at V and 8 bases at J, with 8 bases in the middle. Germline V gene sequence: CDR1 SGHTA, CDR2 FQGTGA. This CDR3 has 12 residues.

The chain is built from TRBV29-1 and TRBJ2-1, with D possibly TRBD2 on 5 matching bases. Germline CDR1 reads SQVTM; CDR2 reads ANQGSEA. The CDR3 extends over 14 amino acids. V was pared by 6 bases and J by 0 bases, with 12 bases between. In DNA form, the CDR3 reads TGCAGCGTCGGACTTCTACTCTCCTACAATGAGCAGTTCTTC. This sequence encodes CSVGLLLSYNEQFF.

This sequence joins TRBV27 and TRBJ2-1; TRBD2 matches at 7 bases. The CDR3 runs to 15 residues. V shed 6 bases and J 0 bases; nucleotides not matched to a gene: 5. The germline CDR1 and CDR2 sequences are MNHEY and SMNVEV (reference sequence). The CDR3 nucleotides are TGTGCCAGCAGACCAGCGGGGAGCTCCTACAATGAGCAGTTCTTC. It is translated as CASRPAGSSYNEQFF.

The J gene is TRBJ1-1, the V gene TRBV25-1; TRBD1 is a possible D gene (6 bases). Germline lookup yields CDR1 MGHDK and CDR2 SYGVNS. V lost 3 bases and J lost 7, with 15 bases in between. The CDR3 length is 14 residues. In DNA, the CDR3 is TGTGCCAGCAGTGACCTCCAGGGGCCCAATGAAGCTTTCTTT. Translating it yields CASSDLQGPNEAFF.

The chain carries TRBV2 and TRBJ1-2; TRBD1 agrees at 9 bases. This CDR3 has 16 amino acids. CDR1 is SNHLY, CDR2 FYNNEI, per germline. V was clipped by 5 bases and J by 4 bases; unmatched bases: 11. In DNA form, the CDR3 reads TGTGCCAGCAGTTCCAAGGACAGGGGCGAAATCTATGGCTACACCTTC. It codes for CASSSKDRGEIYGYTF.

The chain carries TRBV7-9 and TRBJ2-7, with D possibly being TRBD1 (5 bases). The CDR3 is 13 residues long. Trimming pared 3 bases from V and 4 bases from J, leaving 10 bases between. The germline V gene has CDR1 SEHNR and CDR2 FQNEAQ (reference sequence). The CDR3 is CASSFGQQYEQYF. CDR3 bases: TGTGCCAGCAGCTTCGGACAACAATACGAGCAGTACTTC.